The rows below give T cell receptor beta chains drawn from one sample of a study of T cell responses to AZD1222 COVID-19 vaccine. Generated by immunoSEQ multiplex PCR, the TCRdb table keeps only in-frame clones and is missing some. The sample lists around 180,000 clones; approximately 92% were seen once. The sample was peripheral blood, taken on day 0 of AZD1222 vaccination. The source of these receptors is an adult in good health. Both conserved end residues are part of each CDR3. Fields, in order: V gene, CDR3 protein.

V: TRBV18
CDR3: CASSPIPGGGSYEQYF

V: TRBV6-1
CDR3: CASSETGNTIYF

V: TRBV23-1
CDR3: CARPRGDSSSYNEQFF

V: TRBV7-9
CDR3: CASSGAKDIGHGYTF

V: TRBV24-1
CDR3: CATSDTSGRAGYNEQFF

V: TRBV9
CDR3: CASSSWAATSVYGYTF

V: TRBV10-1
CDR3: CASRAGGGTDTQYF

V: TRBV30
CDR3: CAWSRETQYF

V: TRBV12-5
CDR3: CASGLWHPGTPNGAGANVLTF

V: TRBV7-2
CDR3: CASSFSGTGYYGYTF

V: TRBV19
CDR3: CASSEPGRLREKLFF

V: TRBV19
CDR3: CASTSGRRANYGYTF

V: TRBV3-1/TRBV3-2
CDR3: CASSPPARAGELFF

V: TRBV28
CDR3: CASSYRGPGGDGYTF

V: TRBV7-8
CDR3: CASSFRATNTGELFF

V: TRBV4-1
CDR3: CASSQEPGSGSPLHF

V: TRBV27
CDR3: CASSAQGYGYTF

V: TRBV19
CDR3: CASSLPGPYAEAFF

V: TRBV27
CDR3: CASSFGGYNEQFF

V: TRBV19
CDR3: CASSRGQPQHF

V: TRBV30
CDR3: CAWRSSGRSGTQYF

V: TRBV28
CDR3: CASSPWDRETEAFF

V: TRBV18
CDR3: CASIQTENYGYTF

V: TRBV27
CDR3: CASSPEGETQYF

V: TRBV19
CDR3: CASSEGGRSEAFF

V: TRBV7-2
CDR3: CASSLNLGLNTEAFF

V: TRBV5-1
CDR3: CASSFSGTGDTEAFF

V: TRBV19
CDR3: CASIQGSSGNTIYF

V: TRBV4-1
CDR3: CASSQKTSGSYEQYF

V: TRBV10-3
CDR3: CAISGPVWNTGELFF

V: TRBV6-5
CDR3: CASSLTQNTEAFF

V: TRBV5-6
CDR3: CASSVMTANYGYTF

V: TRBV5-6
CDR3: CASSSYRGPGWQPQHF

V: TRBV19
CDR3: CASSTRQGLGYTF

V: TRBV14
CDR3: CASSRLAGGLGETQYF